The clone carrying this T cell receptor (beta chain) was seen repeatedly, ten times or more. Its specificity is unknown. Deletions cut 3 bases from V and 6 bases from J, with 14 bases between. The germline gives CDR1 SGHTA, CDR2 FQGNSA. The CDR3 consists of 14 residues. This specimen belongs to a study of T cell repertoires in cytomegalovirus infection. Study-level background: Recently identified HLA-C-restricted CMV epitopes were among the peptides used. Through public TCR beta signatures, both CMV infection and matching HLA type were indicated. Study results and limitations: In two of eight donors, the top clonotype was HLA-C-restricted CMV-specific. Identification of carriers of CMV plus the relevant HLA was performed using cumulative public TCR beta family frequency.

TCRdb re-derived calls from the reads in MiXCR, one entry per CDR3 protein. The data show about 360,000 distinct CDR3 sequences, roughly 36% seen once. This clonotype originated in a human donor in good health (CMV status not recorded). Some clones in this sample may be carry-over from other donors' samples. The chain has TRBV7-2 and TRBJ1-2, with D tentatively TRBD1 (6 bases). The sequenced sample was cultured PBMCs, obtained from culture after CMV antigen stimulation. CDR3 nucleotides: TGTGCCAGCAGCTTCGAACCAGGGGTAAATGGCTACACCTTC. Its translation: CASSFEPGVNGYTF.